What follows are 30 T cell receptor beta chains derived from one specimen sequenced in a study of blood T cell repertoires in COVID-19. Assay used: immunoSEQ multiplex PCR; TCRdb lists only in-frame clones, some missing. Of 84,000 or so clones in the sample, roughly four fifths were seen once. The sequenced material came from peripheral blood. All receptors derive from a woman over 75 with acute or convalescent COVID-19.

The chain joins TRBV7-2 to TRBJ2-5, with D maybe TRBD1 (6 bases). This CDR3 is built from 18 residues. CDR1 is SGHTA, CDR2 FQGNSA, per germline. Trimming pared 9 bases from V and 3 bases from J, leaving 29 bases between. CDR3 bases: TGTGCCAGTGGGGGCGCGAGGTCCCAGTCTCCGAAGAAAGAGACCCAGTACTTC. Amino acids: CASGGARSQSPKKETQYF.

The chain has TRBV11-2 and TRBJ2-1, with TRBD2 matching over 9 bases. Trimming removed 1 base from V and 8 bases from J; junction bases left unmatched: 12. Germline CDR1 is SGHAT and CDR2 is FQNNGV. The CDR3 extends over 17 amino acids. The CDR3 is CASSLARGATSGHEQFF. For the CDR3, the DNA is TGTGCCAGCAGCTTAGCGCGGGGCGCGACTAGCGGACATGAGCAGTTCTTC.

The chain has TRBV28 and TRBJ1-2; 9 positions agree with TRBD1. The CDR3 is 14 residues long. Germline CDR1 and CDR2: MDHEN and SYDVKM. V was pared by 5 bases and J by 3 bases, with 4 bases of the junction left unmatched. The CDR3 region is CASSRDRVHYGYTF. The CDR3 region has the DNA TGTGCCAGCAGTCGGGACAGGGTTCACTATGGCTACACCTTC.

V and J are TRBV18 and TRBJ1-5, with 9 bases lining up with TRBD1. Per germline, CDR1 KGHSH and CDR2 LQKENI. J gave up 6 bases and V 2 bases, and 2 bases lay outside the gene matches. The CDR3 covers 14 residues. CDR3 bases: TGTGCCAGCTCACCAGGGACAGGGAGTCAGCCCCAGCATTTT. Amino acids: CASSPGTGSQPQHF.

This clone has only a few counts. The V and J genes are TRBV5-1 and TRBJ1-6; 7 positions agree with TRBD1. V was pared by 4 bases and J by 0 bases, with 1 base of the junction left unmatched. Germline lookup yields CDR1 SGHRS and CDR2 YFSETQ. The CDR3 sequence is 15 residues long. The CDR3 bases are TGCGCCAGCAGCAGGGACAGCTCCTATAATTCACCCCTCCACTTT. Residues: CASSRDSSYNSPLHF.

This clone was found a few times. The genes are TRBV6-5 and TRBJ1-3; no definite D call. This CDR3 contains 11 residues. The germline V and J ends were trimmed by 8 bases and 8 bases, with 10 bases remaining between them. Germline V gene data show CDR1 as MNHEY and CDR2 as SVGAGI. The CDR3, as DNA: TGTGCCAGCTCGTGGCTGGACACCATATATTTT. It translates to CASSWLDTIYF.

The chain recombines TRBV24-1 with TRBJ1-1; TRBD1 agrees at 7 bases. Germline values: CDR1 KGHDR, CDR2 SFDVKD. The V segment lost 5 bases and the J segment 4 bases; nucleotides outside the gene matches: 9. The CDR3 consists of 15 residues. Here the CDR3 DNA reads TGTGCCACCAGTGGGGTGCCGGGACAGAGCACTGAAGCTTTCTTT. The encoded protein is CATSGVPGQSTEAFF.

The rearrangement uses TRBV5-1 and TRBJ2-2; 12 bases match TRBD2. This CDR3 spans 16 amino acids. Germline V CDR1 and CDR2: SGHRS, YFSETQ. With 5 bases clipped from V and 5 bases from J, the junction kept 7 bases outside the gene matches. CDR3 bases: TGCGCCAGCAGGCTGACTAGCGGGGGTTTGACCGGGGAGCTGTTTTTT. Amino acids: CASRLTSGGLTGELFF.

This clone was seen once. This CDR3 reads CASSAAPGDTQYF. In DNA form, the CDR3 reads TGTGCCAGCAGCGCCGCCCCGGGAGATACGCAGTATTTT. The chain uses TRBV11-3 and TRBJ2-3; no reliable D call. V was cut by 5 bases and J by 5 bases, with 11 bases left in between. Germline V gene data show CDR1 as SGHNT and CDR2 as YENEEA. The CDR3 consists of 13 residues.

This chain uses TRBV29-1 with TRBJ1-4, with TRBD1 identical over 9 bases. Trimming took 4 bases from V and 0 from J; bases not matched to a gene: 3. This CDR3 is 15 amino acids long. In germline, CDR1 is SQVTM, CDR2 ANQGSEA. The CDR3 is CSVGTGAATNEKLFF. For the CDR3, the DNA is TGCAGCGTTGGGACAGGGGCTGCAACTAATGAAAAACTGTTTTTT.

The chain joins TRBV11-1 to TRBJ2-5; the match to TRBD2 covers 8 bases. V lost 0 bases, J lost 4 bases, and 4 bases stayed unmatched. Germline V gene sequence: CDR1 SGHAT, CDR2 FQDESV (reference sequence). This CDR3 contains 15 residues. The CDR3 loop reads CASSLAGGVGETQYF. The CDR3 nucleotides are TGTGCCAGCAGCTTAGCCGGGGGGGTTGGAGAGACCCAGTACTTC.

CDR3 in amino acids: CASSSGFGGGSSYEQYF. CDR3 coding DNA: TGTGCCAGCAGCTCAGGCTTCGGGGGGGGAAGCTCCTACGAGCAGTACTTC. The chain uses TRBV7-9 and TRBJ2-7; 8 bases are shared with TRBD2. This CDR3 has 17 amino acids. Germline trimming cut 4 bases from V and 0 bases from J; bases unmatched to any gene: 11. The germline V gene encodes CDR1 SEHNR and CDR2 FQNEAQ (reference sequence).

The rearrangement joins TRBV18 to TRBJ2-4; 7 positions match TRBD2. Germline lookup yields CDR1 KGHSH and CDR2 LQKENI. The CDR3 extends over 15 amino acids. The trim removed 6 bases at V and 1 base at J, leaving 6 bases unmatched. CDR3 in amino acids: CASSSGGSAKNIQYF. The CDR3 bases are TGTGCCAGCTCCTCGGGGGGATCGGCCAAAAACATTCAGTACTTC.

This clone appeared a few times. The rearrangement links TRBV5-1 to TRBJ1-2, with 12 bases identical to TRBD1. Trimming took 0 bases from V and 4 from J; bases not matched to a gene: 4. From germline, CDR1 is SGHRS and CDR2 YFSETQ. The CDR3 contains 16 residues. The CDR3 loop is CASSLDPGQGAYGYTF. CDR3 in DNA: TGCGCCAGCAGCTTGGATCCGGGACAGGGGGCCTATGGCTACACCTTC.

The CDR3 coding sequence is TGTGCCAGCAGCCATAGCCCCCGCGGGCTAGCTATTCAAGAGACCCAGTACTTC. Protein product: CASSHSPRGLAIQETQYF. The rearrangement uses TRBV3-1 (or the pseudogene TRBV3-2) and TRBJ2-5; D is possibly TRBD2 (5 bases). This CDR3 has 18 amino acids. Between the trimmed V and J ends, which lost 3 bases and 2 bases, there was a span of 22 bases. Germline assignment: CDR1 LGHDT and CDR2 YNNKEL (reference sequence).

The genes are TRBV2 and TRBJ1-6; possible D gene TRBD1, 6 bases. Looked up from germline, CDR1 is SNHLY and CDR2 is FYNNEI. The CDR3 loop spans 15 amino acids. V was pared by 6 bases and J by 8 bases, with 17 bases between. CDR3 amino acids: CASRGVGGADSPLHF. The CDR3 bases are TGTGCCAGCAGGGGCGTCGGGGGGGCGGATTCACCCCTCCACTTT.

The chain joins TRBV3-1 (or the pseudogene TRBV3-2) to TRBJ2-7; a weak D match, TRBD2 (6 bases). V lost 4 bases and J 5 bases, leaving 12 bases between the germline ends. Germline V lookup: CDR1 LGHDT, CDR2 YNNKEL (reference sequence). This CDR3 region has 13 residues. CDR3 sequence reads: CASSRRESDEQYF. The CDR3 DNA sequence: TGTGCCAGCAGCCGACGGGAGTCCGACGAGCAGTACTTC.

This chain links TRBV7-9 with TRBJ2-7, with 7 positions matching TRBD1. Germline V gives CDR1 SEHNR, CDR2 FQNEAQ (reference sequence). The CDR3 contains 15 residues. V lost 3 bases to trimming and J lost 6 bases; unmatched junction nucleotides: 11. CDR3: CASSFTTGTNPEQYF. DNA for the CDR3: TGTGCCAGCAGCTTTACGACAGGGACCAACCCCGAGCAGTACTTC.

The V gene is TRBV6-1, the J gene TRBJ1-5; D perhaps matches TRBD1 (5 bases). V was clipped by 0 bases and J by 3 bases, with 9 bases between them. The CDR3 is made up of 15 amino acids. Looked up from germline, CDR1 is MNHNS and CDR2 is SASEGT. CDR3 in amino acids: CASSEAAGPNQPQHF. The CDR3 DNA sequence: TGTGCCAGCAGTGAAGCAGCAGGGCCCAATCAGCCCCAGCATTTT.

A few counts support this clone. This chain uses TRBV5-1 with TRBJ1-1, with D unresolved. Germline lookup yields CDR1 SGHRS and CDR2 YFSETQ. CDR3 length equals 11 residues. V lost 5 bases to trimming and J lost 4 bases, with 6 bases between them. CDR3 nucleotide sequence: TGCGCCAGCAGGAGTACCACTGAAGCTTTCTTT. It translates to CASRSTTEAFF. Based on the CDR3 plus reference TRBV5-1 and TRBJ1-1, the full variable domain is KAGVTQTPRYLIKTRGQQVTLSCSPISGHRSVSWYQQTPGQGLQFLFEYFSETQRNKGNFPGRFSGRQFSNSRSEMNVSTLELGDSALYLCASRSTTEAFFGQGTRLTVV.

The chain couples TRBV5-4 to TRBJ1-3, with D tentatively TRBD1 (5 bases). CDR3 size: 14 residues. V gave up 3 bases and J gave up 7 bases, with 14 bases separating them. CDR1 is SGHNT and CDR2 is YYREEE in the germline V gene (reference sequence). CDR3 protein: CASSSPREYNTIYF. In nucleotides, the CDR3 is TGTGCCAGCAGCTCGCCCAGGGAATACAACACCATATATTTT.

The chain is built from TRBV7-8 and TRBJ2-5, with 10 bases matching TRBD1. Germline assignment: CDR1 SGHVS and CDR2 FQNEAQ. J lost 3 bases, V lost 7 bases, and 8 bases had no gene match. CDR3 length: 15 residues. The CDR3 nucleotides are TGTGCCAGCACACCGGGACAGGGGTCGGAAGAGACCCAGTACTTC. It yields the protein CASTPGQGSEETQYF.

The chain uses TRBV11-2 and TRBJ2-5; D is unresolved. There are 16 residues in the CDR3. The germline gives CDR1 SGHAT, CDR2 FQNNGV. V shed 0 bases and J shed 4 bases, with 15 bases lying between them. The chain's CDR3 is CASSLDSPLLGETQYF. In nucleotides, the CDR3 is TGTGCCAGCAGCTTAGATTCGCCCCTCCTAGGAGAGACCCAGTACTTC.

The chain links TRBV7-2 to TRBJ2-3; 11 bases agree with TRBD2. This CDR3 has 18 residues. Germline values: CDR1 SGHTA, CDR2 FQGNSA. Losses at the gene ends were 2 bases for V and 2 bases for J; bases not matched to a gene: 9. The chain's CDR3 is CASSLYSGGANPTDTQYF. The CDR3, as DNA: TGTGCCAGCAGCTTATATAGCGGGGGGGCCAATCCCACAGATACGCAGTATTTT.

The chain employs TRBV5-1 and TRBJ2-1; D is uncertain. The CDR3 length is 15 residues. Trimming left V 0 bases short and J 6 bases short, with 13 bases between. The germline gives CDR1 SGHRS, CDR2 YFSETQ. CDR3 nucleotides: TGCGCCAGCAGCTTGGTAGGCGGCCAGATCAATGAGCAGTTCTTC. This gives the protein CASSLVGGQINEQFF.

The V gene is TRBV5-4, the J gene TRBJ2-5; 7 bases are a match to TRBD1. The V segment lost 3 bases and the J segment 3 bases; nucleotides outside the gene matches: 2. This CDR3 is 13 amino acids long. CDR1 is SGHNT and CDR2 is YYREEE in the germline V gene (reference sequence). The CDR3 sequence: CASSSGTEETQYF. As DNA, the CDR3 is TGTGCCAGCAGCTCTGGGACAGAAGAGACCCAGTACTTC.

This clone has just one count. The rearrangement uses TRBV5-1 and TRBJ2-3; 8 bases are shared with TRBD2. V shed 0 bases and J 5 bases; nucleotides not matched to a gene: 5. Per germline, CDR1 SGHRS and CDR2 YFSETQ. This CDR3 contains 15 residues. CDR3 sequence (DNA): TGCGCCAGCAGCTTGGCGGGAGGGAAGGGAGATACGCAGTATTTT. Encoded protein: CASSLAGGKGDTQYF.

In nucleotides, the CDR3 is TGTGCTACCGGGACAGGGCGTCGCGAGCAGTACTTC. This translates into CATGTGRREQYF. The genes are TRBV7-8 and TRBJ2-7; 9 bases fit TRBD1. This CDR3 has 12 residues. Looked up from germline, CDR1 is SGHVS and CDR2 is FQNEAQ.

J is TRBJ1-1 and V is TRBV7-3; 11 bases match TRBD1. The V segment lost 5 bases and the J segment 7 bases; nucleotides outside the gene matches: 9. The CDR3 extends over 15 amino acids. The germline V gene encodes CDR1 SGHTA and CDR2 FQGTGA. In nucleotides, the CDR3 is TGTGCCAGCAGCCCACAAGGGACAGGGGGAAGTGAAGCTTTCTTT. Translating gives CASSPQGTGGSEAFF. The whole variable domain, remainder taken from reference TRBV7-3 and TRBJ1-1, is GAGVSQTPSNKVTEKGKYVELRCDPISGHTALYWYRQSLGQGPEFLIYFQGTGAADDSGLPNDRFFAVRPEGSVSTLKIQRTERGDSAVYLCASSPQGTGGSEAFFGQGTRLTVV.

This chain joins TRBV4-2 and TRBJ1-5, with a tentative D call TRBD1 (6 bases). The CDR3 loop spans 16 amino acids. Germline CDR1 LGHNA, CDR2 YNFKEQ. V was cut by 0 bases and J by 5 bases, with 14 bases left in between. CDR3 sequence: CASSQESGQPHQPQHF. The CDR3 DNA is TGTGCCAGCAGCCAAGAGAGTGGACAGCCACATCAGCCCCAGCATTTT.